Given below is one T cell receptor beta chain in context. The entry originates in a study of T-cell memory formation after mild COVID-19. CDR3 size: 16 residues. The V end was cut by 2 bases, the J end by 6 bases, with 17 bases between. Per the germline V gene, CDR1 is SGHTA and CDR2 is FQGNSA. TCRdb re-called the 5' RACE reads through MiXCR, storing one row per CDR3 protein. Of 410,000 or so distinct CDR3 sequences in the sample, 20% to 25% were seen once. The chain couples TRBV7-2 to TRBJ2-1; D might be TRBD1 (5 bases). This TCR derives from an adult woman who had mild COVID-19 (a few samples of this study predate the infection). Cell type and time point are not known. Sequences were obtained from PBMCs or a T cell subset sorted from them (not recorded which). The CDR3 is CASSLRGLTRANEQFF. In nucleotides, the CDR3 is TGTGCCAGCAGCTTAAGGGGCCTCACCAGGGCCAATGAGCAGTTCTTC. Full variable domain (rest looked up from reference TRBV7-2 and TRBJ2-1): GAGVSQSPSNKVTEKGKDVELRCDPISGHTALYWYRQSLGQGLEFLIYFQGNSAPDKSGLPSDRFSAERTGGSVSTLTIQRTQQEDSAVYLCASSLRGLTRANEQFFGPGTRLTVL.